The present entry profiles one T cell receptor beta chain with its context. In the original processing: How many nucleated cells were present was estimated from reference gene primer amplification. Clones were read by immunoSEQ multiplex PCR, and TCRdb kept only the in-frame ones, dropping some. D and trimming come from the DNA, and the V and J calls and clone size come from that table. This table has about 140,000 clones, 75% to 85% appearing once. Germline assignment: CDR1 SGHTA and CDR2 FQGNSA. The CDR3 spans 16 residues. V lost 1 base to trimming and J lost 0 bases, with 9 bases between them. The source of the sample is a study of blood T cell repertoires in COVID-19. Across the whole study: Sample material is recorded as cDNA or gDNA derived from T cells, B-cell-depleted T cells, or PBMCs.

This TCR derives from a woman over 75 with active or convalescent COVID-19. The chain couples TRBV7-2 to TRBJ2-2; D may be TRBD2 (6 bases). Input material: peripheral blood. Here the CDR3 reads CASSLGGVSNTGELFF. CDR3 nucleotide sequence: TGTGCCAGCAGCTTAGGCGGGGTCTCGAACACCGGGGAGCTGTTTTTT.